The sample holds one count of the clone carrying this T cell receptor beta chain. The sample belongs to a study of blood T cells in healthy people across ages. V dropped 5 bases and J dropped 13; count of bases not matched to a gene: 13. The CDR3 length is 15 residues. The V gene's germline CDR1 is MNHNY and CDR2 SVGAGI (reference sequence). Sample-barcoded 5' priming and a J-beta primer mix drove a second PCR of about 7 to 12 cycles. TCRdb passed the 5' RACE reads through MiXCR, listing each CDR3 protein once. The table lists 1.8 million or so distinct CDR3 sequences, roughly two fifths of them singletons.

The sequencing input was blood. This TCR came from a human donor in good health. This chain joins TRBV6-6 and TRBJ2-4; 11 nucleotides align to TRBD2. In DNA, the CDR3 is TGTGCCAGCAGTATAGCGGGGGGGGGACTCAATGAGCAGTACTTC. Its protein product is CASSIAGGGLNEQYF.